Below, 14 T cell receptor beta chains from the same sample are listed, as sequenced in a study of cytomegalovirus exposure and HLA in healthy donors. With 60 Vbeta and 13 Jbeta primers, the PCR was carried out. TCRdb keeps only in-frame clones here, not all; method: immunoSEQ multiplex PCR. The table includes 90,000 to 140,000 clones, about an eighth detected once. Material for sequencing was PBMCs. Receptor source: a man aged 35 to 55 in good health and CMV-seropositive.

This clone was found a few times. The V call is TRBV4-1, the J call TRBJ2-7; D unresolved. Trimming shortened V by 0 bases and J by 5 bases, and 14 bases separated the two germline ends. This CDR3 is 15 amino acids long. CDR1 is MGHRA, CDR2 YSYEKL, per germline. This chain's CDR3 is CASSQDYPTSDEQYF. CDR3 DNA: TGCGCCAGCAGCCAAGATTACCCGACTTCGGACGAGCAGTACTTC.

In its sample, this clone was seen a few times. The chain has TRBV5-1 and TRBJ1-2; the D gene is possibly TRBD1 (6 bases). The V gene lost 3 bases and the J gene lost 8 bases, with 20 bases spanning the gap. Germline CDR1 SGHRS, CDR2 YFSETQ. This CDR3 is built from 15 residues. For the CDR3, the DNA is TGCGCCAGCAGCTCAGACTTCGGGACACTCCGGGGCTACACCTTC. Its protein product is CASSSDFGTLRGYTF.

In this sample, this clone turned up a few times. This chain connects TRBV4-1 to TRBJ2-1, with D possibly TRBD1 on 6 matching bases. The CDR3 totals 15 residues. Looked up from germline, CDR1 is MGHRA and CDR2 is YSYEKL. V shed 0 bases and J shed 4 bases, with 10 bases lying between them. The CDR3 loop reads CASSQEDRTYNEQFF. The CDR3 DNA follows: TGCGCCAGCAGCCAAGAAGACAGGACTTACAATGAGCAGTTCTTC.

The sample holds a few counts of this clone. J is TRBJ2-3 and V is TRBV9; possible D gene TRBD2, 5 bases. The CDR3 consists of 15 residues. V was trimmed by 0 bases and J by 2 bases, leaving 10 bases between them. Germline CDR1 is SGDLS and CDR2 is YYNGEE. CDR3 nucleotide sequence: TGTGCCAGCAGCGTAGTAGCGTTAACCACAGATACGCAGTATTTT. Its translation is CASSVVALTTDTQYF.

In this sample, this clone turned up a few times. The chain joins TRBV28 to TRBJ1-2; the D is unclear. V was trimmed by 6 bases and J by 4 bases, leaving 18 bases between them. There are 15 residues in the CDR3. Germline V gene lookup returns CDR1 MDHEN and CDR2 SYDVKM. CDR3 DNA sequence: TGTGCCAGCAGGATAACTTTACTCCGGGGCTATGGCTACACCTTC. Its protein is CASRITLLRGYGYTF.

This clone was found a few times. The chain joins TRBV19 to TRBJ1-1; D unclear. The CDR3 totals 13 residues. Deletions cut 5 bases from V and 5 bases from J, with 12 bases between. Germline V CDR1 and CDR2: LNHDA, SQIVND (reference sequence). The CDR3 spells CASSGAGGTEAFF. CDR3 sequence (DNA): TGTGCCAGTAGTGGCGCAGGTGGAACTGAAGCTTTCTTT.

V gene TRBV29-1 combines with J gene TRBJ1-2; TRBD1 aligns across 9 bases. Losses at the gene ends were 6 bases for V and 6 bases for J; bases not matched to a gene: 20. Germline V CDR1 and CDR2: SQVTM, ANQGSEA. CDR3 size: 17 residues. CDR3: CSVLLTIGTGYPHGYTF. The CDR3 region has the DNA TGCAGCGTACTCTTAACTATTGGGACAGGGTACCCTCATGGCTACACCTTC. The complete variable domain, with remaining parts taken from reference TRBV29-1 and TRBJ1-2, reads SAVISQKPSRDICQRGTSLTIQCQVDSQVTMMFWYRQQPGQSLTLIATANQGSEATYESGFVIDKFPISRPNLTFSTLTVSNMSPEDSSIYLCSVLLTIGTGYPHGYTFGSGTRLTVV.

This rearrangement joins TRBV28 to TRBJ2-5, with 9 nucleotides matching TRBD2. CDR3 length: 16 residues. Germline lookup yields CDR1 MDHEN and CDR2 SYDVKM. The trim removed 4 bases at V and 5 bases at J, leaving 11 bases unmatched. The CDR3, as DNA: TGTGCCAGCAGTTCAGAGGTAGCGGGAGAGGGGGAGACCCAGTACTTC. It codes for CASSSEVAGEGETQYF.

V and J are TRBV19 and TRBJ1-5, with D possibly TRBD1 on 6 matching bases. V was clipped by 6 bases and J by 9 bases, with 18 bases between them. Germline-derived CDR1 and CDR2 are LNHDA and SQIVND (reference sequence). CDR3 length: 14 residues. In DNA, the CDR3 is TGTGCCAGTAGGGATACAGGGATCTCAGGGCCCCAGCATTTT. Its translation: CASRDTGISGPQHF.

V and J are TRBV27 and TRBJ1-2, with TRBD1 matching over 10 bases. The length of the CDR3 is 14 residues. Looked up from germline, CDR1 is MNHEY and CDR2 is SMNVEV (reference sequence). The V gene end was trimmed by 4 bases and the J gene end by 8 bases; junction bases not matched to a gene: 7. The chain's CDR3 is CASSSRGTGDGYTF. The CDR3 nucleotides are TGTGCCAGCAGTTCTCGAGGGACAGGGGACGGCTACACCTTC.

This chain uses TRBV5-6 with TRBJ2-2; maybe TRBD1 (6 bases). Deletions cut 0 bases from V and 5 bases from J, with 8 bases between. Per germline, CDR1 SGHDT and CDR2 YYEEEE. The CDR3 covers 14 residues. CDR3 in amino acids: CASSLAQGTGELFF. The CDR3 coding sequence is TGTGCCAGCAGCTTGGCGCAGGGGACCGGGGAGCTGTTTTTT.

This clone was observed a handful of times. Relative to the germline gene, one junction end is altered; a read error may explain this. The V call is TRBV2, the J call TRBJ1-1; D gene ambiguous. The germline CDR1 and CDR2 sequences are SNHLY and FYNNEI. The CDR3 runs to 15 residues. The CDR3: CASSELGGSNTETFF. Written as DNA, the CDR3 is TGTGCCAGCAGTGAACTAGGTGGGTCTAACACTGAAACTTTCTTT.

Only a few counts were recorded for this clone. The chain combines TRBV12-5 with TRBJ1-1; tentatively, D is TRBD1 (5 bases). The CDR3 has 11 residues. V dropped 6 bases and J dropped 10 bases, with 12 bases sitting between them. Germline V gene sequence: CDR1 LGHNT, CDR2 FRNRAP. The CDR3 loop is CASGQGGTAFF. In nucleotides, the CDR3 is TGTGCTAGTGGCCAGGGAGGTACAGCTTTCTTT.

CDR3: CASSQGQNYGYTF. The CDR3 DNA reads TGTGCCAGCAGTCAGGGCCAAAACTATGGCTACACCTTC. The rearrangement joins TRBV28 to TRBJ1-2; tentative D call: TRBD1 (5 bases). Trimming pared 5 bases from V and 2 bases from J, leaving 9 bases between. CDR1 and CDR2 from the germline V gene are MDHEN and SYDVKM. The CDR3 extends over 13 amino acids.